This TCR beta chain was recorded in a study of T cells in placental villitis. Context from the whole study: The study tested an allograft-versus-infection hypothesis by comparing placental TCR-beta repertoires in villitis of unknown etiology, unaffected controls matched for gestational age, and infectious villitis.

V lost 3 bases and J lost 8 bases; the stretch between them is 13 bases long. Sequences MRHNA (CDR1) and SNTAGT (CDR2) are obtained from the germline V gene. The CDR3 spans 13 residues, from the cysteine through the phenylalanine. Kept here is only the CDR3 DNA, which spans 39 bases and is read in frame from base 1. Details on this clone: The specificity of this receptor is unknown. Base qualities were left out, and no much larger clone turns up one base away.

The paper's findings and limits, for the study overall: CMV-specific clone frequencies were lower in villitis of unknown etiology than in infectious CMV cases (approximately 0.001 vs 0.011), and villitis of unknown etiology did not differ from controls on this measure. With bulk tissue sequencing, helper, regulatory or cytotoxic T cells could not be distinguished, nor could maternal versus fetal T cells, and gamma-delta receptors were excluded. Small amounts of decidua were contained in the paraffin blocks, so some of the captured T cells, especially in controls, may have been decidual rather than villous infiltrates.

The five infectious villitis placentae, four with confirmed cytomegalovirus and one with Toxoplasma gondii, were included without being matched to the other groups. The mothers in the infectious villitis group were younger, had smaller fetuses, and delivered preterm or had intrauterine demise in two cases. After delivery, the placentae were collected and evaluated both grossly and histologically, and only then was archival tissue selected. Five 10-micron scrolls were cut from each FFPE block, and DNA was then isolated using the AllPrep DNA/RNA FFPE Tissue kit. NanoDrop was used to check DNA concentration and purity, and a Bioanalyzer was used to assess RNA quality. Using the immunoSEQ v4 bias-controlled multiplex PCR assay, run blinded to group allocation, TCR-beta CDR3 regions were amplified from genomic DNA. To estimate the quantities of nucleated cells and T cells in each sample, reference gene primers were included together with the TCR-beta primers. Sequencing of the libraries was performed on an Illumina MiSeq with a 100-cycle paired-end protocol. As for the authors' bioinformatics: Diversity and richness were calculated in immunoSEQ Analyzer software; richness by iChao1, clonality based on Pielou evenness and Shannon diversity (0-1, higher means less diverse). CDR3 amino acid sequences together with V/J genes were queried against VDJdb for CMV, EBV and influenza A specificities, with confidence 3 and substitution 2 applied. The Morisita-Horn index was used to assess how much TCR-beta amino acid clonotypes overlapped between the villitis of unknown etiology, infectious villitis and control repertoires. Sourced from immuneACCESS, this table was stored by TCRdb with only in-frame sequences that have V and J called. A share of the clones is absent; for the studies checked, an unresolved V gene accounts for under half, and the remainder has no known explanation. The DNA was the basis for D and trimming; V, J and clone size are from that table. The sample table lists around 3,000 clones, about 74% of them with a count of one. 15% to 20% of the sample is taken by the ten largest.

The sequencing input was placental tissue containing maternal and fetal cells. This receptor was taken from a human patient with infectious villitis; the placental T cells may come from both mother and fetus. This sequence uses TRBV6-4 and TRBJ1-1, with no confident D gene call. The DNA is TGTGCCAGCAGTGAACGACCTAGGGAGGAAGCTTTCTTT. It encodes CASSERPREEAFF.